The 10 T cell receptor beta chains presented below share a single source sample, sequenced in a study of shared clonotypes between healthy human individuals. Libraries were prepared by immunoSEQ multiplex PCR; TCRdb keeps only in-frame clonotypes and omits some of them. The sample lists some 2 million clones, approximately 95% occurring once. Naive CD8 cells lacked CD45RO and underwent positive selection for CCR7, leaving out terminally differentiated effector memory CD45RA+ cells. Sequenced input: naive CD8+ T cells sorted from blood. All receptors come from a man between 18 and 29 years old in good health.

As regards this clone: The sample contains more than one DNA sequence encoding this CDR3. The chain links TRBV6-5 to TRBJ2-5; TRBD1 matches 7 bases. The CDR3 runs 14 residues. V shed 5 bases and J 5 bases; nucleotides not matched to a gene: 8. Germline V gives CDR1 MNHEY, CDR2 SVGAGI. In nucleotides, the CDR3 is TGTGCCAGCAGTCCTACAGGGGTGGGGGAGACCCAGTACTTC. Amino acids: CASSPTGVGETQYF.

J is TRBJ1-2 and V is TRBV9, with 8 bases fitting TRBD1. With 0 bases clipped from V and 1 base from J, the junction kept 8 bases outside the gene matches. Germline V gives CDR1 SGDLS, CDR2 YYNGEE. The CDR3 is made up of 17 amino acids. The CDR3 here is CASSVEPGGWVNYGYTF. CDR3 sequence (DNA): TGTGCCAGCAGCGTAGAACCAGGGGGCTGGGTTAACTATGGCTACACCTTC.

The rearrangement uses TRBV6-5 and TRBJ1-1; D remains unclear. The CDR3 has 12 residues. Per germline, CDR1 MNHEY and CDR2 SVGAGI. The V end lost 2 bases, the J end lost 6 bases, and 7 bases lay between the germline ends. Here the CDR3 reads CASSYGSAEAFF. The CDR3 coding sequence is TGTGCCAGCAGTTACGGGAGCGCTGAAGCTTTCTTT.

The chain uses TRBV11-2 and TRBJ2-1; D gene ambiguous. The CDR3 sequence is 14 residues long. CDR1 is SGHAT, CDR2 FQNNGV, per germline. V was cut by 5 bases and J by 3 bases, with 11 bases left in between. As DNA, the CDR3 is TGTGCCAGCAGCAGAAGAGTCGACTACAATGAGCAGTTCTTC. This encodes CASSRRVDYNEQFF.

This chain links TRBV5-5 with TRBJ1-3; D call uncertain. Germline V lookup: CDR1 SGHKS, CDR2 YYEKEE (reference sequence). The length of the CDR3 is 15 residues. V was clipped by 0 bases and J by 2 bases, with 9 bases between them. In DNA, the CDR3 is TGTGCCAGCAGCTTGGATGGGAGAGCTGGAAACACCATATATTTT. This gives the protein CASSLDGRAGNTIYF.

The chain couples TRBV7-9 to TRBJ1-1; possibly TRBD1 for D (6 bases). This CDR3 has 15 amino acids. Trimming took 2 bases from V and 1 from J, leaving 11 bases between them. Per the germline V gene, CDR1 is SEHNR and CDR2 is FQNEAQ (reference sequence). The CDR3 reads CASSLLQGPNTEAFF. CDR3 DNA: TGTGCCAGCAGCTTACTTCAGGGGCCGAACACTGAAGCTTTCTTT.

Worth noting for this clone: Other DNA sequences from this sample encode an identical CDR3 as well. The chain employs TRBV6-5 and TRBJ1-6, with D possibly matching TRBD1 (5 bases). Trimming pared 2 bases from V and 6 bases from J, leaving 8 bases between. Germline loops: CDR1 MNHEY, CDR2 SVGAGI. The CDR3 extends over 14 amino acids. The CDR3 DNA reads as TGTGCCAGCAGTTACGGTGACAGTAATTCACCCCTCCACTTT. Translated, it gives CASSYGDSNSPLHF.

CDR3 residues: CASSSRRQGGNQPQHF. The CDR3 DNA is TGTGCCAGCAGCTCCCGCCGCCAGGGTGGCAATCAGCCCCAGCATTTT. The chain is built from TRBV7-3 and TRBJ1-5, with a possible D match to TRBD1 (5 bases). The germline CDR1 and CDR2 sequences are SGHTA and FQGTGA. This CDR3 has 16 residues. Trimming took 4 bases from V and 2 from J, leaving 15 bases between them.

The V gene is TRBV5-4, the J gene TRBJ2-1; possible D gene TRBD2, 6 bases. The CDR3 covers 16 residues. V gave up 5 bases and J gave up 9 bases, with 24 bases separating them. Germline lookup yields CDR1 SGHNT and CDR2 YYREEE (reference sequence). CDR3 in DNA: TGTGCCAGCAGTGGGGGACTTAGGGGCCGATGGGCTGAGCAGTTCTTC. Encoded protein: CASSGGLRGRWAEQFF.

The genes are TRBV7-2 and TRBJ1-2; D is undetermined. The V gene's germline CDR1 is SGHTA and CDR2 FQGNSA. Trimming cost V 5 bases and J 2 bases, with 3 bases left between them. The CDR3 length is 11 residues. Written as DNA, the CDR3 is TGTGCCAGCAGCGACAACTATGGCTACACCTTC. Amino acids: CASSDNYGYTF.